These 17 T cell receptor beta chains originate from one sample sequenced in a study of shared clonotypes between healthy human individuals. Sequencing was performed with immunoSEQ multiplex PCR; in TCRdb, only in-frame clones are kept and a portion is missing. The table lists some 2.3 million clones, 85% to 95% of them singletons. Material: naive CD4+ T cells from PBMCs. Subset noted: CD45RA+ positively selected. These TCRs come from a man aged 18-30 years in good health. Some clones in this sample may be carry-over from other donors' samples.

The V call is TRBV7-3, the J call TRBJ2-5, with D perhaps matching TRBD2 (6 bases). V lost 0 bases, J lost 5 bases, and 13 bases lay in between. The CDR3 has 15 residues. CDR1 and CDR2 from the germline V gene are SGHTA and FQGTGA. The CDR3 reads CASSLTGGKRETQYF. The CDR3 DNA is TGTGCCAGCAGCTTAACCGGGGGTAAACGGGAGACCCAGTACTTC.

This clone was seen only once. The chain uses TRBV6-1 and TRBJ1-5, with D maybe TRBD1 (5 bases). CDR3 length: 14 amino acids. V lost 7 bases, J lost 7 bases, and 17 bases lay in between. Germline V gene sequence: CDR1 MNHNS, CDR2 SASEGT. CDR3 sequence reads: CASMERGPWQPQHF. In DNA, the CDR3 is TGTGCCAGCATGGAGCGGGGCCCTTGGCAGCCCCAGCATTTT.

This rearrangement joins TRBV4-1 to TRBJ1-5; 8 positions match TRBD1. This CDR3 has 15 amino acids. Germline CDR1 is MGHRA and CDR2 is YSYEKL. The J segment lost 4 bases and the V segment lost 3 bases, leaving 5 bases of the junction unmatched. In DNA form, the CDR3 reads TGCGCCAGCAGCCAGGCGGACAGGGAAAATCAGCCCCAGCATTTT. Translated: CASSQADRENQPQHF.

The chain recombines TRBV2 with TRBJ2-4; TRBD1 agrees at 10 bases. The CDR3 consists of 21 residues. The trim removed 4 bases at V and 1 base at J, leaving 19 bases unmatched. CDR1 and CDR2 from the germline V gene are SNHLY and FYNNEI. The CDR3 nucleotides read TGTGCCAGCAGTGGTGATGTCGGCTGGGGACAGGGGAATGGGGCCAAAAACATTCAGTACTTC. Amino acids: CASSGDVGWGQGNGAKNIQYF.

The rearrangement joins TRBV18 to TRBJ2-7; the D is unclear. The CDR3 contains 12 residues. Per germline, CDR1 KGHSH and CDR2 LQKENI. The ends were cut back, 4 bases at V and 4 bases at J, with 8 bases in the middle. The CDR3 is CASSLELYEQYF. CDR3 nucleotides: TGTGCCAGCTCACTCGAACTTTACGAGCAGTACTTC.

V and J are TRBV6-5 and TRBJ1-2; D perhaps matches TRBD1 (5 bases). The V end was cut by 0 bases, the J end by 6 bases, with 14 bases between. This CDR3 is built from 15 residues. CDR1 and CDR2 (germline): MNHEY, SVGAGI. The CDR3 is CASSYSGPADNGYTF. CDR3 nucleotides: TGTGCCAGCAGTTACTCGGGACCGGCCGATAATGGCTACACCTTC.

Remarks on this clone: Other nucleotide sequences from this sample produce the same CDR3. V usage is TRBV6-1 and J usage is TRBJ2-7; D gene unclear. The germline V and J ends were trimmed by 6 bases and 0 bases, with 6 bases remaining between them. The germline V gene encodes CDR1 MNHNS and CDR2 SASEGT. The CDR3 runs 12 residues. The CDR3 DNA sequence: TGTGCCAGCAGGCCCAGCTCCTACGAGCAGTACTTC. Protein: CASRPSSYEQYF.

The rearrangement uses TRBV27 and TRBJ1-2; TRBD1 is a possible D gene (5 bases). Germline CDR1 reads MNHEY; CDR2 reads SMNVEV (reference sequence). The CDR3 is 13 residues long. The V end lost 6 bases, the J end lost 5 bases, and 13 bases lay between the germline ends. CDR3 region: CASSFRVGYGYTF. CDR3 DNA sequence: TGTGCCAGCAGCTTCAGGGTAGGGTATGGCTACACCTTC.

This chain connects TRBV29-1 to TRBJ1-1; 8 nucleotides agree with TRBD1. The CDR3 is 14 amino acids. Germline CDR1 reads SQVTM; CDR2 reads ANQGSEA. Trimming at V came to 6 bases and at J to 0 bases, leaving 6 bases not matched to a gene. The CDR3 reads CSVRPGQVNTEAFF. CDR3 in DNA: TGCAGCGTCAGACCGGGACAGGTGAACACTGAAGCTTTCTTT.

The chain combines TRBV11-3 with TRBJ2-1; D unresolved. V was pared by 4 bases and J by 3 bases, with 16 bases between. The CDR3 sequence is 16 residues long. Per germline, CDR1 SGHNT and CDR2 YENEEA. In DNA form, the CDR3 reads TGTGCCAGCAGCTCAAGGGCTTGGACGGTCTACAATGAGCAGTTCTTC. Amino acid sequence: CASSSRAWTVYNEQFF.

The genes are TRBV7-9 and TRBJ2-2; D perhaps matches TRBD1 (7 bases). V gave up 5 bases and J gave up 6 bases, with 13 bases separating them. CDR1 SEHNR and CDR2 FQNEAQ come from the germline V gene (reference sequence). The CDR3 runs 14 residues. CDR3 bases: TGTGCCAGCAGCCCCAGGGGGGTTGCCGGGGAGCTGTTTTTT. This translates into CASSPRGVAGELFF. Filled out from reference TRBV7-9 and TRBJ2-2, the complete variable domain reads DTGVSQNPRHKITKRGQNVTFRCDPISEHNRLYWYRQTLGQGPEFLTYFQNEAQLEKSRLLSDRFSAERPKGSFSTLEIQRTEQGDSAMYLCASSPRGVAGELFFGEGSRLTVL.

The genes are TRBV5-1 and TRBJ2-5; TRBD1 aligns across 12 bases. Trimming at V came to 4 bases and at J to 9 bases, leaving 13 bases not matched to a gene. Looked up from germline, CDR1 is SGHRS and CDR2 is YFSETQ. The CDR3 has 16 residues. The CDR3 DNA sequence: TGCGCCAGCAGCCAGAAGGGACAGGGGGCGCAGGGGTCCCAGTACTTC. The encoded protein is CASSQKGQGAQGSQYF. Combining the CDR3 with reference TRBV5-1 and TRBJ2-5 gives the whole variable domain KAGVTQTPRYLIKTRGQQVTLSCSPISGHRSVSWYQQTPGQGLQFLFEYFSETQRNKGNFPGRFSGRQFSNSRSEMNVSTLELGDSALYLCASSQKGQGAQGSQYFGPGTRLLVL.

The genes are TRBV7-9 and TRBJ2-5; D might be TRBD2 (5 bases). Germline V CDR1 and CDR2: SEHNR, FQNEAQ (reference sequence). This CDR3 spans 18 amino acids. The V gene lost 2 bases and the J gene lost 4 bases, with 23 bases spanning the gap. The CDR3 spells CASSLFFLSAARRETQYF. The CDR3 DNA follows: TGTGCCAGCAGCTTATTCTTCCTGTCAGCGGCCCGGCGAGAGACCCAGTACTTC. The variable domain in full, completed from reference TRBV7-9 and TRBJ2-5, reads DTGVSQNPRHKITKRGQNVTFRCDPISEHNRLYWYRQTLGQGPEFLTYFQNEAQLEKSRLLSDRFSAERPKGSFSTLEIQRTEQGDSAMYLCASSLFFLSAARRETQYFGPGTRLLVL.

J is TRBJ2-4 and V is TRBV30; 7 nucleotides align to TRBD1. The CDR3 has 13 amino acids. J lost 9 bases, V lost 1 base, and 6 bases had no gene match. Germline V gene lookup returns CDR1 GTSNPN and CDR2 SVGIG (reference sequence). CDR3 bases: TGTGCCTGGAGTGCCCCACACAGGGGCATTCAGTACTTC. Its translation is CAWSAPHRGIQYF.

The gene calls are TRBV6-1 and TRBJ2-3; TRBD2 might be the D (5 bases). This CDR3 has 13 amino acids. V was cut by 6 bases and J by 8 bases, with 15 bases left in between. Per the germline V gene, CDR1 is MNHNS and CDR2 is SASEGT. CDR3 loop: CASRNTRSSTQYF. CDR3 DNA: TGTGCCAGCAGGAACACTAGATCAAGTACGCAGTATTTT.

The chain is built from TRBV19 and TRBJ2-2, with D perhaps TRBD2 (6 bases). Trimming took 2 bases from V and 4 from J, leaving 8 bases between them. The germline V gene encodes CDR1 LNHDA and CDR2 SQIVND (reference sequence). The CDR3 contains 14 residues. The CDR3 coding sequence is TGTGCCAGTAGTATACTGGAGGGCACCGGGGAGCTGTTTTTT. Amino acids: CASSILEGTGELFF.

The rearrangement joins TRBV7-9 to TRBJ2-7, with D uncertain. The length of the CDR3 is 12 residues. The ends were cut back, 2 bases at V and 3 bases at J, with 5 bases in the middle. The germline CDR1 and CDR2 sequences are SEHNR and FQNEAQ (reference sequence). The CDR3 nucleotides are TGTGCCAGCAGCTTATTGGACTACGAGCAGTACTTC. Its protein product is CASSLLDYEQYF.